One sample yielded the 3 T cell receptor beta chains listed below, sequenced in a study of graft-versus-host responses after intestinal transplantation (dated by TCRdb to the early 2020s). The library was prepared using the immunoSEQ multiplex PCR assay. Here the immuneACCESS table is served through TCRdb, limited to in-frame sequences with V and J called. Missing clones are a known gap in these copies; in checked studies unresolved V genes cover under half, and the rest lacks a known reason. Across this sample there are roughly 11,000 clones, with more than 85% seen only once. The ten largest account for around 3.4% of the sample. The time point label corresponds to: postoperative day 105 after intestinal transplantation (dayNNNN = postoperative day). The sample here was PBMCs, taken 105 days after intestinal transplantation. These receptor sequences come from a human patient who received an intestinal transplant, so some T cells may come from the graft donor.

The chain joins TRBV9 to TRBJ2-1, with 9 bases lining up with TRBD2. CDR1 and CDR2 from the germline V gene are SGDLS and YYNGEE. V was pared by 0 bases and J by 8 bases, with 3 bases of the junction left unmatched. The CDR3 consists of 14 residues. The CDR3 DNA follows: TGTGCCAGCAGCGTAGTGGCGGGGGGGCATGAGCAGTTCTTC. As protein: CASSVVAGGHEQFF. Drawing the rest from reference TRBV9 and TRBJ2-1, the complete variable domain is DSGVTQTPKHLITATGQRVTLRCSPRSGDLSVYWYQQSLDQGLQFLIQYYNGEERAKGNILERFSAQQFPDLHSELNLSSLELGDSALYFCASSVVAGGHEQFFGPGTRLTVL.

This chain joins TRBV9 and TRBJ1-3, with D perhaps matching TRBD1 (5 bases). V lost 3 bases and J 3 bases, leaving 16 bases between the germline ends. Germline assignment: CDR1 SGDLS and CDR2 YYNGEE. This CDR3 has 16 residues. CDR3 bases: TGTGCCAGCAGCGGACTTTCTCAGGGCTTTGGAAACACCATATATTTT. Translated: CASSGLSQGFGNTIYF. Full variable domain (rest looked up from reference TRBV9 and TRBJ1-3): DSGVTQTPKHLITATGQRVTLRCSPRSGDLSVYWYQQSLDQGLQFLIQYYNGEERAKGNILERFSAQQFPDLHSELNLSSLELGDSALYFCASSGLSQGFGNTIYFGEGSWLTVV.

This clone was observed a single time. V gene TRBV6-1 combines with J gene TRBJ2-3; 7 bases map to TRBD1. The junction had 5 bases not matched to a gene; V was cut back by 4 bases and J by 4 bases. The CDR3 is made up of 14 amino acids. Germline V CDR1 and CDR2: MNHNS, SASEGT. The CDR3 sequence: CASSVPQGSDTQYF. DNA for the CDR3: TGTGCCAGCAGTGTTCCACAGGGGTCAGATACGCAGTATTTT.